The sequence of this T cell receptor beta chain was determined in a study of blood T cell repertoires in COVID-19. Study-level information: Acute-phase and convalescent COVID-19 samples originated in the United States, Italy and Spain. PBMCs, B-cell-depleted T cells, or T cells provided the cDNA or gDNA that made up the material.

In the original workflow: Reference gene primer amplification gave nucleated cell count estimates. Clones were read by immunoSEQ multiplex PCR, and TCRdb kept only the in-frame ones, dropping some. V, J and clone size were drawn from that table, and D and trimming were deduced from the DNA. The sample includes 200,000 to 250,000 clones, 75% to 85% of them seen just once. From germline, CDR1 is WSHSY and CDR2 SAAADI. The V and J ends lost 2 bases and 2 bases, in that order; junction bases with no gene match: 10. The CDR3 consists of 18 residues. Seattle cases were enrolled at active infection and followed longitudinally. This clone was seen a single time.

This sequence joins TRBV10-2 and TRBJ2-2, with 8 nucleotides matching TRBD2. Sequenced material: peripheral blood. This receptor was identified in a woman under 40 with COVID-19, enrolled during active disease. The CDR3 region has the DNA TGCGCCAGCAGTGAGATTCCGGGACTAGGTCTAAACACCGGGGAGCTGTTTTTT. Translation: CASSEIPGLGLNTGELFF.